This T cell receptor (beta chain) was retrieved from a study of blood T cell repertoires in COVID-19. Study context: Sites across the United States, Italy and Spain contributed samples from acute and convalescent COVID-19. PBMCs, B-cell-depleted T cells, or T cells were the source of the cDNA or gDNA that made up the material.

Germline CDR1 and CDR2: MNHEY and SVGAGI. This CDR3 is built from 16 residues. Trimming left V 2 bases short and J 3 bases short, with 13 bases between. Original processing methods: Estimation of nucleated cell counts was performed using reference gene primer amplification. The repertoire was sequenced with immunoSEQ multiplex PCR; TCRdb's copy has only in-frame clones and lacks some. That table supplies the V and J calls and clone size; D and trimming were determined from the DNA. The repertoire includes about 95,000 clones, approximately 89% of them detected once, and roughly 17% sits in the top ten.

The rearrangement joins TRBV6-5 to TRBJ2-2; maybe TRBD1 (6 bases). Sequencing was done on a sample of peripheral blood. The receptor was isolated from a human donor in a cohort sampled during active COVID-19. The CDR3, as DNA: TGTGCCAGCAGTTACGGTCTCGGACAGTACACCGGGGAGCTGTTTTTT. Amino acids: CASSYGLGQYTGELFF.